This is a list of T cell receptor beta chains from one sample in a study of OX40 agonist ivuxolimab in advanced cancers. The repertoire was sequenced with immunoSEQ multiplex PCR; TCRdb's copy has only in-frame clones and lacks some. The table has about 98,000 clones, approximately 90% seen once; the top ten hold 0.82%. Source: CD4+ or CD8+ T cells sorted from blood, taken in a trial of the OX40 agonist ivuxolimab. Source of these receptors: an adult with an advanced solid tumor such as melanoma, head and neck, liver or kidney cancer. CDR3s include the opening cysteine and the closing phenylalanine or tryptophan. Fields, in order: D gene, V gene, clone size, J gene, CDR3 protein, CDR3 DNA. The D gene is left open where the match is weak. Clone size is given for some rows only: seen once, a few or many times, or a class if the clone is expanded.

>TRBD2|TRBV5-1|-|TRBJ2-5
CASSLNPGLAEETQYF
TGCGCCAGCAGCTTAAACCCGGGACTAGCGGAAGAGACCCAGTACTTC
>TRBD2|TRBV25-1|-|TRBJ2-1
CASSEPGLAGINEQFF
TGTGCCAGCAGTGAGCCGGGACTAGCGGGAATCAATGAGCAGTTCTTC
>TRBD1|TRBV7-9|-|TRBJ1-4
CAVPGQGYEKLFF
TGTGCCGTTCCGGGACAGGGTTATGAAAAACTGTTTTTT
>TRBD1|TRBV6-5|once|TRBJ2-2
CASRDREGGELFF
TGTGCCAGCAGGGACAGGGAAGGCGGGGAGCTGTTTTTT
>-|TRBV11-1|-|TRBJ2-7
CASSSTVSDEQYF
TGTGCCAGCAGCTCCACGGTCTCGGACGAGCAGTACTTC
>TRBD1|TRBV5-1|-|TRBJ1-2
CASSLDQGALDGYTF
TGCGCCAGCAGCTTGGATCAGGGGGCTCTGGATGGCTACACCTTC
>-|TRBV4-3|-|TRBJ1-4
CASSQDWQGREKLFF
TGCGCCAGCAGCCAAGATTGGCAGGGGAGGGAAAAACTGTTTTTT
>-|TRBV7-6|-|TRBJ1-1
CASSFGDDTNTEAFF
TGTGCCAGCAGCTTCGGGGATGACACGAACACTGAAGCTTTCTTT
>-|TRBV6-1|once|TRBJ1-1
CASSASTGGGTEAFF
TGTGCCAGCAGTGCCTCAACGGGAGGAGGCACTGAAGCTTTCTTT
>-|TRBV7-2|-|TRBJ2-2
CASSLDPGETGELFF
TGTGCCAGCAGCTTAGACCCGGGAGAAACCGGGGAGCTGTTTTTT
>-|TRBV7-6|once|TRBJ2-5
CASSLAGKETQYF
TGTGCCAGCAGCTTAGCGGGGAAAGAGACCCAGTACTTC
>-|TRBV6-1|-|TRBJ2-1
CASSPPGHEQFF
TGTGCCAGCAGTCCGCCAGGGCATGAGCAGTTCTTC
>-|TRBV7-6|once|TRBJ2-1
CASSLGQRNEQFF
TGTGCCAGCAGCTTAGGGCAGCGGAATGAGCAGTTCTTC
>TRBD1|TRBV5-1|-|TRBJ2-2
CASSYSRDSSTGELFF
TGCGCCAGCAGTTATTCACGGGACAGCTCCACCGGGGAGCTGTTTTTT
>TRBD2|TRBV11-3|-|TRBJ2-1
CASSSGGRPYEQFF
TGTGCCAGCAGCTCAGGCGGGAGGCCCTATGAGCAGTTCTTC
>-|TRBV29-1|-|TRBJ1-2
CSVQRQQDGYTF
TGCAGCGTTCAAAGACAGCAAGATGGCTACACCTTC
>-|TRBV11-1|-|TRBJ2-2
CASSPRVTGELFF
TGTGCCAGCAGCCCTAGAGTTACCGGGGAGCTGTTTTTT
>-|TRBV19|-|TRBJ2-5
CASSARGRHWETQYF
TGTGCCAGTAGTGCCCGGGGACGCCATTGGGAGACCCAGTACTTC
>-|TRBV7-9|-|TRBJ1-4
CATVQDGGLGNEKLFF
TGTGCCACCGTTCAGGACGGGGGGTTGGGTAATGAAAAACTGTTTTTT
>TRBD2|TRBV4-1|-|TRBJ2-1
CASSPRTSGSNYNEQFF
TGCGCCAGCAGCCCTCGGACTAGCGGGAGTAACTACAATGAGCAGTTCTTC
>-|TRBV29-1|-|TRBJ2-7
CSVVGGTDYEQYF
TGCAGCGTTGTGGGCGGGACGGACTACGAGCAGTACTTC
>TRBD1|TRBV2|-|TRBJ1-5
CASSGLDRVQPQHF
TGTGCCAGCAGCGGCCTGGACAGGGTCCAGCCCCAGCATTTT
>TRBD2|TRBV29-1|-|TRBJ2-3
CSVGGRAAGGTQYF
TGCAGCGTGGGAGGGAGGGCTGCGGGGGGTACGCAGTATTTT
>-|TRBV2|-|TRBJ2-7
CASSEARPNYEQYF
TGTGCCAGCAGTGAAGCAAGGCCCAACTACGAGCAGTACTTC
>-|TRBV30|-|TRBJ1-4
CAWRGNKGQLFF
TGTGCCTGGAGGGGGAATAAAGGCCAACTGTTTTTT
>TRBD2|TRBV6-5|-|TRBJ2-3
CASSYWLAGGTDTQYF
TGTGCCAGCAGTTATTGGCTAGCGGGCGGCACAGATACGCAGTATTTT
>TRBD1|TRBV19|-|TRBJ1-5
CASSTTGGNQPQHF
TGTGCCAGTAGTACGACAGGGGGCAATCAGCCCCAGCATTTT
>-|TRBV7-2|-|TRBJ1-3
CASSTQVGGNTIYF
TGTGCCAGCAGCACCCAGGTGGGGGGAAACACCATATATTTT
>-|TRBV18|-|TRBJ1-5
CASSPRGQGRGNQPQHF
TGTGCCAGCTCACCAAGGGGCCAGGGGAGAGGCAATCAGCCCCAGCATTTT
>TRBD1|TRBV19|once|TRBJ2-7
CASSWTGGSYEQYF
TGTGCCAGTAGTTGGACAGGGGGATCCTACGAGCAGTACTTC
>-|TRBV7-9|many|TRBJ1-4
CASSLGGGTNEKLFF
TGTGCCAGCAGCTTAGGGGGCGGTACTAATGAAAAACTGTTTTTT
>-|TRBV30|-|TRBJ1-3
CAWDSSGNTIYF
TGTGCCTGGGACTCCTCTGGAAACACCATATATTTT
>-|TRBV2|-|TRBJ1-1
CASRYTEAFF
TGTGCCAGCCGATACACTGAAGCTTTCTTT
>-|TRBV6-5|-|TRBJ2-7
CASSYSNLYEQYF
TGTGCCAGCAGTTACTCGAACCTCTACGAGCAGTACTTC
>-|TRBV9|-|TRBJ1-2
CASSVSGTFSGNDGYTF
TGTGCCAGCAGCGTGTCCGGGACCTTCTCTGGGAACGATGGCTACACCTTC
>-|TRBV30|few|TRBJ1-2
CAWEQAGGAAGGYTF
TGTGCCTGGGAGCAGGCCGGGGGCGCGGCTGGGGGCTACACCTTC
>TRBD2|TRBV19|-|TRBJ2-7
CASSMGGGEPYEQYF
TGTGCCAGTAGTATGGGCGGGGGAGAACCGTACGAGCAGTACTTC